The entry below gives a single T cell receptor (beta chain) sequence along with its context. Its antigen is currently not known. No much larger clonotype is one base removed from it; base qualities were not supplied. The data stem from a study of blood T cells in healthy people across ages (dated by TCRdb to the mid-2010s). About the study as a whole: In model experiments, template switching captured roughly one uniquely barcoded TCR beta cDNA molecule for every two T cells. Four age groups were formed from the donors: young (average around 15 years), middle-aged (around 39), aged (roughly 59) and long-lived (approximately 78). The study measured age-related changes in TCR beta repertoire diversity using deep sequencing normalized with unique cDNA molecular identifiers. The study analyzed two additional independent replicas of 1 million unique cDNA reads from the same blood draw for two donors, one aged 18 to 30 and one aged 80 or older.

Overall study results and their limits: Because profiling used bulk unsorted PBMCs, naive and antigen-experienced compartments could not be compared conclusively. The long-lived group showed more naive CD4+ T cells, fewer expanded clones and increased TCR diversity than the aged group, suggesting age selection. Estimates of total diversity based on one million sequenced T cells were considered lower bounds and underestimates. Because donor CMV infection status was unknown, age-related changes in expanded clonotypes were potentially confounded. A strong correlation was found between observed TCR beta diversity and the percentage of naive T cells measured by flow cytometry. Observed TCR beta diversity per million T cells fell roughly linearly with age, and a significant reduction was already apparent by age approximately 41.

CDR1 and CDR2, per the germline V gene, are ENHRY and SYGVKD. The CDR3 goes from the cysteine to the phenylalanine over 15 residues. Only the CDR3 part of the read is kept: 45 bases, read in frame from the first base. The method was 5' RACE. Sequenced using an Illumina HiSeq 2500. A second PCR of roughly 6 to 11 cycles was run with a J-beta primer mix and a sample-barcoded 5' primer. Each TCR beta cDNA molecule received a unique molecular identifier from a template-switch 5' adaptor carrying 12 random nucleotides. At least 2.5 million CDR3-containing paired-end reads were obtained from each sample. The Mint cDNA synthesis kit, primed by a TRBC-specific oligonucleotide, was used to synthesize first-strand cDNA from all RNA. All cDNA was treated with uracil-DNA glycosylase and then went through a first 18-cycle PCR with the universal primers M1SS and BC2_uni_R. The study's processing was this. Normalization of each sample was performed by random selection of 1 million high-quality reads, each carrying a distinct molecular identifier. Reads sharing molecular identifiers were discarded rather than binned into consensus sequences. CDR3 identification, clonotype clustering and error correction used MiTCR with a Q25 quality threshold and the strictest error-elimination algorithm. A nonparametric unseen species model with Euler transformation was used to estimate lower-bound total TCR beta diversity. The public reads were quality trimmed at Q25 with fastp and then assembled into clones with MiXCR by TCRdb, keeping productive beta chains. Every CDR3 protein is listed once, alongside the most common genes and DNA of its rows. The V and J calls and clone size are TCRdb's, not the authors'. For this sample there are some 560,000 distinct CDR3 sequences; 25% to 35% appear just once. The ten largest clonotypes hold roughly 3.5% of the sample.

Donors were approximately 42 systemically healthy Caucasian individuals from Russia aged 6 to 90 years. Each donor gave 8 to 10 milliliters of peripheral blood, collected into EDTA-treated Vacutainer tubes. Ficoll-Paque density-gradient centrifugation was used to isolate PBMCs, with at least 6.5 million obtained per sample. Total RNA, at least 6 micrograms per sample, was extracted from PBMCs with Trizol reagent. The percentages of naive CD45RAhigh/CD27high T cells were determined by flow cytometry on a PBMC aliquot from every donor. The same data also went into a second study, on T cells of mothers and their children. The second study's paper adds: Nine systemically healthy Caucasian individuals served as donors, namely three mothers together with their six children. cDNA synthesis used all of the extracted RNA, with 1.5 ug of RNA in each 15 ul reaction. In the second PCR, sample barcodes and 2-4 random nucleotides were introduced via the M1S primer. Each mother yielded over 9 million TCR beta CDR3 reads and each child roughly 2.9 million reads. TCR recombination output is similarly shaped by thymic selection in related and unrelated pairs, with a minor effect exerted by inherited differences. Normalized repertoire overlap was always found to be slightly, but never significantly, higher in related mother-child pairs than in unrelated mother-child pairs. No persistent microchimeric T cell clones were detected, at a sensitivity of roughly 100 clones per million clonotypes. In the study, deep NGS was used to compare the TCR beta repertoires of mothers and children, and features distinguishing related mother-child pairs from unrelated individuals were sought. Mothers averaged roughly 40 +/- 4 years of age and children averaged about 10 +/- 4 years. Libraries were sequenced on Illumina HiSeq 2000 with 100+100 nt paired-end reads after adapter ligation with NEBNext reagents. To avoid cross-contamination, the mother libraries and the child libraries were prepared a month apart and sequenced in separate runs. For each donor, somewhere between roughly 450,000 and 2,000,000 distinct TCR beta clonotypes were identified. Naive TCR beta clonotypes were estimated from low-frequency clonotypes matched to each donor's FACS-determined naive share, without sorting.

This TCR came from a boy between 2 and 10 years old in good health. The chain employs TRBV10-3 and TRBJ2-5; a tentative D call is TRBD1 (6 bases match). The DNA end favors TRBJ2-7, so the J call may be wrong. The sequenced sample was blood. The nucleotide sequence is TGTGCCATCAGTGAGTCGACAGGCCACTCCTACGAGCAGTACTTC. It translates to CAISESTGHSYEQYF.